This TCR beta chain was identified in a study of Ad26.COV2.S vaccination and SARS-CoV-2 variants. Background on the study: Donor was assigned to the Ad26.COV2.S arm of trial COV1001.

Assay: immunoSEQ multiplex PCR; the TCRdb copy retains only in-frame clones and omits some. The data hold some 350,000 clones, with under 90% observed a single time. There are 13 residues in the CDR3. Trimming removed 5 bases from V and 6 bases from J, with 11 bases in between. Germline lookup yields CDR1 LNHDA and CDR2 SQIVND (reference sequence). Documented treatment: some 20 received Ad26.COV2.S at low or high dose, single or two shots; about 5 received placebo; per-sample allocation not given. Samples were taken on day 63 after the first vaccine or placebo injection. This TCR was sampled from a person between 18 and 65 years old who received the Ad26.COV2.S COVID-19 vaccine or a placebo. The chain combines TRBV19 with TRBJ1-5; D is unresolved. The sequenced sample was peripheral blood, obtained in a trial of Ad26.COV2.S vaccine versus placebo. The DNA for the CDR3 is TGTGCCAGTAGTCCATTCCTCATTCAGCCCCAGCATTTT. As protein: CASSPFLIQPQHF. Full variable domain (missing parts from reference TRBV19 and TRBJ1-5): DGGITQSPKYLFRKEGQNVTLSCEQNLNHDAMYWYRQDPGQGLRLIYYSQIVNDFQKGDIAEGYSVSREKKESFPLTVTSAQKNPTAFYLCASSPFLIQPQHFGDGTRLSIL.